These T cell receptor beta chains were read from a single sample in a study of early T cells in non-severe SARS-CoV-2 infection. MiXCR was run by TCRdb on the 5' RACE reads, yielding one entry per CDR3 protein. This sample has roughly 45,000 distinct CDR3 sequences, with around a tenth found just once. The sequenced sample was whole blood. These receptors were taken from an adult who was a healthcare worker with PCR-confirmed SARS-CoV-2 infection or an uninfected control (not recorded which). CDR3s leave out the opening cysteine and the closing phenylalanine or tryptophan. Each record gives: V gene, J gene, CDR3 protein.

TRBV30	TRBJ1-3	AWSASGNTIY
TRBV20-1	TRBJ1-1	SAPRGGINTEAF
TRBV20-1	TRBJ2-4	SVGRAKNIQY
TRBV5-1	TRBJ2-5	ASSSQETQY
TRBV3-1	TRBJ2-7	ASSQRTGQQY
TRBV7-9	TRBJ2-1	ASSSLPGQGASEQF
TRBV20-1	TRBJ2-3	SASFHTQY
TRBV29-1	TRBJ2-7	SVAPGSKYEQY
TRBV18	TRBJ2-7	ASSEGTTPYEQY
TRBV19	TRBJ2-1	ASRSPGRRRGDEQF
TRBV6-5	TRBJ2-7	ASSSVVPSYEQY
TRBV5-1	TRBJ1-1	ASSFVLDRATEAF
TRBV5-1	TRBJ2-7	ASSFNSPAQGSY
TRBV28	TRBJ2-5	ASSLIASGSFGETQY
TRBV6-5	TRBJ2-7	ASSPIAGQIYEQY
TRBV10-3	TRBJ1-1	AISGETEAF
TRBV11-1	TRBJ2-2	ASRETGNTGELF
TRBV11-3	TRBJ2-3	ASSFRGHTDTQY
TRBV21-1	TRBJ2-7	ASIPDRYCVSAAYEQY
TRBV3-1	TRBJ2-5	ASSPGGVQETQY
TRBV28	TRBJ2-3	ASRGIDTQY
TRBV11-2	TRBJ1-1	ASSLDGGFGAEAF
TRBV11-2	TRBJ2-7	ASSPLRRDSSYEQY
TRBV9	TRBJ2-3	ASSVGGPDTDTQY
TRBV4-2	TRBJ2-1	ASSHDLNEQF
TRBV7-2	TRBJ2-3	ASSLRASGFTDTQY
TRBV5-5	TRBJ2-5	ASSFLGQGDTKTQY
TRBV27	TRBJ2-7	ASSSHGTYEQY
TRBV6-2/TRBV6-3	TRBJ1-4	ASSYSKSPANEKLF
TRBV6-2/TRBV6-3	TRBJ1-2	ASRPGQNNYGYT
TRBV12-5	TRBJ2-2	ASGDFGGNTGELF
TRBV3-1	TRBJ2-7	ASSQALAGTEQY